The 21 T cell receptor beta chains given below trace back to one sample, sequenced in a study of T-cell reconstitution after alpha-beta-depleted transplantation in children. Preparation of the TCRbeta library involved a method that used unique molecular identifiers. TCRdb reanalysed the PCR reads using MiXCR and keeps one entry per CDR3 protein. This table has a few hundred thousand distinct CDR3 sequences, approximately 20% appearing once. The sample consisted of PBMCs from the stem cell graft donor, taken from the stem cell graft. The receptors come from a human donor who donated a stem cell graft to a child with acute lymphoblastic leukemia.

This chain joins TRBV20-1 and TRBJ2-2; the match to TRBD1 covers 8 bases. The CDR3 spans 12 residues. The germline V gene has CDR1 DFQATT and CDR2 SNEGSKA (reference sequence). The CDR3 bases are TGCCAAGGGAACAGGGGGACCGGGGAGCTGTTTTTT. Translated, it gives CQGNRGTGELFF.

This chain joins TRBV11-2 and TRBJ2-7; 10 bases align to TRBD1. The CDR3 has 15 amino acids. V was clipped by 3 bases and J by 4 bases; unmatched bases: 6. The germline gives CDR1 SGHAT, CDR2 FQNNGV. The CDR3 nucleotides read TGTGCCAGCAGCTTCCGCTGGACAGGGGGGTACGAGCAGTACTTC. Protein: CASSFRWTGGYEQYF.

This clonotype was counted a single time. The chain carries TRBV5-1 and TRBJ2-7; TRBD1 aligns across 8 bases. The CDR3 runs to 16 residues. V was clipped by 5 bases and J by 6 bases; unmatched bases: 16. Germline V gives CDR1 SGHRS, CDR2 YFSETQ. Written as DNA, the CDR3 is TGCGCCAGCAGAGGACAGGGAGAAGGGGGAGGATGCGAGCAGTACTTC. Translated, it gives CASRGQGEGGGCEQYF.

CDR3 bases: TGCGCCAGCAGCCAACCTTTGGATACGCAGTATTTT. Encoded protein: CASSQPLDTQYF. The chain uses TRBV4-1 and TRBJ2-3; no firm D call. In germline, CDR1 is MGHRA, CDR2 YSYEKL. Trimming cost V 2 bases and J 6 bases, with 6 bases left between them. This CDR3 region has 12 residues.

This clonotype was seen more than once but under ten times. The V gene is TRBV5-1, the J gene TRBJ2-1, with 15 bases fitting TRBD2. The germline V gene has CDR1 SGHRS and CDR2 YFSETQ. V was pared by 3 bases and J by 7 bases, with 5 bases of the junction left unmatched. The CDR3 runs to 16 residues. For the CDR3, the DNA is TGCGCCAGCAGCTCATCCGGGACTAGCGGGAGGAATGAGCAGTTCTTC. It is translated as CASSSSGTSGRNEQFF.

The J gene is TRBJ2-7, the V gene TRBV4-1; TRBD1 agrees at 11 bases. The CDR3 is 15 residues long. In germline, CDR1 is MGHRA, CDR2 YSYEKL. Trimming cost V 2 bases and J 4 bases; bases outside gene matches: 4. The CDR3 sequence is CASSQPGQGVYEQYF. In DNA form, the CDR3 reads TGCGCCAGCAGCCAACCGGGACAGGGGGTTTACGAGCAGTACTTC.

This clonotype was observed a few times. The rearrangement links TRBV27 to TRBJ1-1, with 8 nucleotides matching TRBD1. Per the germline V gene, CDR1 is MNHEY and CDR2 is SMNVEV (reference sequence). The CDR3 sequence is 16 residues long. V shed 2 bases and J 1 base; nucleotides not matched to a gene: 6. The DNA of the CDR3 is TGTGCCAGCAGTTTAGGGCAGGGGGCGGGGAACACTGAAGCTTTCTTT. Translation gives CASSLGQGAGNTEAFF.

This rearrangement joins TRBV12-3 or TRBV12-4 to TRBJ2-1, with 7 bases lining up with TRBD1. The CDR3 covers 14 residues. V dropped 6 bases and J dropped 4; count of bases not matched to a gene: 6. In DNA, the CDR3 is TGTGCCAGCAGGCTGAGGGACAGTTACAATGAGCAGTTCTTC. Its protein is CASRLRDSYNEQFF.

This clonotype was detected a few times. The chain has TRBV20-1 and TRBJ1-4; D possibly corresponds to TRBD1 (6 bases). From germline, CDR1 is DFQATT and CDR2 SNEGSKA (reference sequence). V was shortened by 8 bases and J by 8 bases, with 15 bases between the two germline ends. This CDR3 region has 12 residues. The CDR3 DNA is TGCAGTCCCGGGGGGCTTGGCGAAAAACTGTTTTTT. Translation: CSPGGLGEKLFF.

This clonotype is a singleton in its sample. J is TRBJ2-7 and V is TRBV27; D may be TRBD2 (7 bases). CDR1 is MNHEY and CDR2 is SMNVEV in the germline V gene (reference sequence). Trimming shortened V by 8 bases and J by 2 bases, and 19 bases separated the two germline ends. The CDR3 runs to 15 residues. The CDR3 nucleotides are TGTGCCAGCTTCATGGGGGCTAGCGGAACCTACGAGCAGTACTTC. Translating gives CASFMGASGTYEQYF.

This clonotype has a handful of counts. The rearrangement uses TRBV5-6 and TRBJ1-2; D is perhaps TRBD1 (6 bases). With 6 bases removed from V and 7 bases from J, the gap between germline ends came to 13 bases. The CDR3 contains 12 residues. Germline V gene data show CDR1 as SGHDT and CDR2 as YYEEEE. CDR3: CASTTHRVGYTF. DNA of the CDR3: TGTGCCAGCACCACGCACAGGGTTGGCTACACCTTC.

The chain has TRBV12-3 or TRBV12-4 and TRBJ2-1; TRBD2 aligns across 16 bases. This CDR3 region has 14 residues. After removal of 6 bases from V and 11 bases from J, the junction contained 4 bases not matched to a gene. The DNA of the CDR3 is TGTGCCAGCAGGGGGACTAGCGGGAGGGATAAGCAGTTCTTC. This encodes CASRGTSGRDKQFF.

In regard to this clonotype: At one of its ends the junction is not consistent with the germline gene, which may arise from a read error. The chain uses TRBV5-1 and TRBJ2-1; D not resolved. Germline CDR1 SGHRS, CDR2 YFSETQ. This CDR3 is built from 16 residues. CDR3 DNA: TGCGCCACCAGCTTAGTAGGAATCCTATCCTACAATGAGCAGTTCTTC. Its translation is CATSLVGILSYNEQFF.

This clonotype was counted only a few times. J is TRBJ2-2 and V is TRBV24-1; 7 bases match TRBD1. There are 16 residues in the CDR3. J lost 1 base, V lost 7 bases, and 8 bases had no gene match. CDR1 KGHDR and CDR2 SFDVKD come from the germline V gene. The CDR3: CATRDTGTVNTGELFF. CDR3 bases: TGTGCCACCAGGGATACCGGGACAGTGAACACCGGGGAGCTGTTTTTT.

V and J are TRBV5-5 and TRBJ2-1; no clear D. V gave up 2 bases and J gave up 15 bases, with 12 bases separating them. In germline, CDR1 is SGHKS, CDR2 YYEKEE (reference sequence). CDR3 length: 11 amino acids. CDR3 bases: TGTGCCAGCAGCTTCTCCGGGTCGGCGTTCTTC. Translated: CASSFSGSAFF.

The CDR3 is CATSSFGGRYYEQYF. The CDR3 DNA reads TGTGCCACCAGCAGTTTTGGCGGGAGGTACTACGAGCAGTACTTC. The chain is built from TRBV15 and TRBJ2-7, with 8 nucleotides matching TRBD2. Germline lookup yields CDR1 LNHNV and CDR2 YYDKDF (reference sequence). V shed 3 bases, J shed 3 bases, and the junction held 7 bases outside the gene matches. This CDR3 is built from 15 residues.

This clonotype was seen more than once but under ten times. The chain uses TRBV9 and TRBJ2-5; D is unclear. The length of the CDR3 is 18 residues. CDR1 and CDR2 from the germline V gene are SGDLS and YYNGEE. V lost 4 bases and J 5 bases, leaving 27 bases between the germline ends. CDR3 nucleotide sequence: TGTGCCAGCAGCCCCGATCTCTATCAGACACGCCCGGCGGAGACCCAGTACTTC. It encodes CASSPDLYQTRPAETQYF.

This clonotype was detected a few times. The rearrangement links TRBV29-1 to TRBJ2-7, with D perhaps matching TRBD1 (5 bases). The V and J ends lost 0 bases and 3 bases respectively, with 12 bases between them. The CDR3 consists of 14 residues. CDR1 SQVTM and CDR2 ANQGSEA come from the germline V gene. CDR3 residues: CSVEDPKGIYEQYF. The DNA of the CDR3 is TGCAGCGTTGAAGATCCCAAGGGGATCTACGAGCAGTACTTC.

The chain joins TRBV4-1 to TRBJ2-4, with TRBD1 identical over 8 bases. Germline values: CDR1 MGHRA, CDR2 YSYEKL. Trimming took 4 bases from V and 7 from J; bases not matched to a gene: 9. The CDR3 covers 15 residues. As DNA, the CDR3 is TGCGCCAGCAGCCTCGGACAGGGCCGAATGAACATTCAGTACTTC. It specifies CASSLGQGRMNIQYF.

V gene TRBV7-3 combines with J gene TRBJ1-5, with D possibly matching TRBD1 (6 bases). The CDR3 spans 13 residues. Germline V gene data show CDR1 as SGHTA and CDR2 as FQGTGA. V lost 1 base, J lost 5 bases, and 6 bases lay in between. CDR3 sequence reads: CASSLKGDQPQHF. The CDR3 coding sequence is TGTGCCAGCAGCTTAAAGGGGGATCAGCCCCAGCATTTT.

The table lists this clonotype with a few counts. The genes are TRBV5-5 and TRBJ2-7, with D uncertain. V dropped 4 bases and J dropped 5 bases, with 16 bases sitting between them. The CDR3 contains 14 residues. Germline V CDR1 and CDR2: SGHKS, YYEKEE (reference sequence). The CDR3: CASSLVGLRDEQYF. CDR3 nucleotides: TGTGCCAGCAGCCTAGTGGGCCTCCGGGACGAGCAGTACTTC.